This is a list of T cell receptor beta chains from one sample in a study of blood T cell repertoires in COVID-19. Method: immunoSEQ multiplex PCR; TCRdb's copy keeps in-frame clones and lacks some. The profile shows about 70,000 clones, roughly nine tenths of them singletons. Sequences were obtained from peripheral blood. These receptors came from a man aged 45-65 years with acute or convalescent COVID-19. Each CDR3 is given with its conserved first and last residue. The order of the fields is CDR3 protein, CDR3 DNA, V gene, J gene, D gene, CDR3 length, clone size. The D gene is left open where the match is weak. Expanded clones are given a class, and other clones once, few, many or no size at all.

CASRDGSIYEQYF,TGTGCCAGCAGAGACGGGTCAATCTACGAGCAGTACTTC,TRBV2,TRBJ2-7,.,13,.
CASSPGLAGASTGELFF,TGTGCCAGTAGTCCGGGACTAGCGGGTGCGAGCACCGGGGAGCTGTTTTTT,TRBV19,TRBJ2-2,TRBD2,17,.
CATSLELNTGELFF,TGCGCCACCTCACTAGAGTTGAACACCGGGGAGCTGTTTTTT,TRBV5-1,TRBJ2-2,.,14,.
CASSYSGGRGKDTQYF,TGTGCCAGCAGTTACTCGGGGGGCAGGGGGAAAGATACGCAGTATTTT,TRBV6-5,TRBJ2-3,.,16,once
CASSTILVPNEQFF,TGTGCCAGCAGTACGATCCTAGTACCCAATGAGCAGTTCTTC,TRBV28,TRBJ2-1,.,14,.
CASSFRTSGVADTQYF,TGTGCCAGCAGCTTCCGGACTAGCGGGGTAGCAGATACGCAGTATTTT,TRBV5-6,TRBJ2-3,TRBD2,16,.
CASSLTGGGGRREQFF,TGTGCCAGCTCACTCACCGGTGGCGGAGGGCGTCGGGAGCAGTTCTTC,TRBV18,TRBJ2-1,.,16,.
CASSAQRLATDTQYF,TGTGCCAGCAGCGCACAAAGACTAGCTACAGATACGCAGTATTTT,TRBV7-9,TRBJ2-3,TRBD2,15,.
CASRLGGLAGYNEQFF,TGTGCCAGCAGGTTGGGGGGACTAGCGGGCTACAATGAGCAGTTCTTC,TRBV27,TRBJ2-1,TRBD2,16,.
CASSLDSGGAFF,TGTGCCAGCAGCTTAGATTCAGGTGGAGCTTTCTTT,TRBV7-2,TRBJ1-1,.,12,.
CASSTGLSGANVLTF,TGTGCCAGTAGTACAGGTCTCTCTGGGGCCAACGTCCTGACTTTC,TRBV19,TRBJ2-6,.,15,.
CASSQGDRDSPLHF,TGTGCCAGCAGCCAAGGGGACAGGGATTCACCCCTCCACTTT,TRBV3-1/TRBV3-2,TRBJ1-6,TRBD1,14,.
CASIPDRDGPGYTF,TGTGCCAGCATCCCGGACAGGGATGGTCCGGGCTACACCTTC,TRBV2,TRBJ1-2,TRBD1,14,.
CASSESRTGSSPLHF,TGCGCCAGCAGTGAGTCGAGGACAGGGAGTTCACCCCTCCACTTT,TRBV10-1,TRBJ1-6,TRBD1,15,.